The next 26 T cell receptor beta chains were all read from a single sample in a study of blood T cell repertoires in COVID-19. Some clones are missing from TCRdb's copy, which holds only in-frame ones; the method was immunoSEQ multiplex PCR. The sample lists around 33,000 clones, about 78% occurring once. The sequencing sample was made of peripheral blood. The receptor source for this set is a man aged 80 or over with acute or convalescent COVID-19.

The chain carries TRBV5-1 and TRBJ2-3; weak D call: TRBD2 (6 bases). Germline loops: CDR1 SGHRS, CDR2 YFSETQ. This CDR3 comprises 16 residues. Trimming shortened V by 4 bases and J by 2 bases, and 17 bases separated the two germline ends. The CDR3 DNA sequence: TGCGCCAGCAGCCCGGGACTCAACATCGACACAGATACGCAGTATTTT. As protein: CASSPGLNIDTDTQYF.

The chain combines TRBV19 with TRBJ2-1; 7 bases map to TRBD1. The CDR3 has 16 residues. The junction had 12 bases not matched to a gene; V was cut back by 4 bases and J by 6 bases. The germline V gene encodes CDR1 LNHDA and CDR2 SQIVND (reference sequence). The CDR3 sequence is CASSTYKGAAANEQFF. CDR3 nucleotide sequence: TGTGCCAGTAGTACCTATAAGGGGGCAGCGGCCAATGAGCAGTTCTTC.

The J gene is TRBJ2-7, the V gene TRBV6-5, with D possibly TRBD2 on 5 matching bases. This CDR3 is built from 12 residues. The germline gives CDR1 MNHEY, CDR2 SVGAGI. The ends were cut back, 7 bases at V and 3 bases at J, with 10 bases in the middle. CDR3: CASKTEVYEQYF. The CDR3 nucleotides read TGTGCCAGCAAGACGGAGGTCTACGAGCAGTACTTC.

The V and J genes are TRBV5-1 and TRBJ2-1; TRBD2 aligns across 9 bases. This CDR3 has 15 residues. CDR1 is SGHRS, CDR2 YFSETQ, per germline. J lost 5 bases, V lost 5 bases, and 8 bases had no gene match. The CDR3 DNA sequence: TGCGCCAGCAGTGCGAGCGGGGGGCCAAACAATGAGCAGTTCTTC. Its protein product is CASSASGGPNNEQFF. The full variable domain, rest sourced from reference TRBV5-1 and TRBJ2-1, is KAGVTQTPRYLIKTRGQQVTLSCSPISGHRSVSWYQQTPGQGLQFLFEYFSETQRNKGNFPGRFSGRQFSNSRSEMNVSTLELGDSALYLCASSASGGPNNEQFFGPGTRLTVL.

The V call is TRBV6-6, the J call TRBJ1-6; D gene ambiguous. From germline, CDR1 is MNHNY and CDR2 SVGAGI (reference sequence). CDR3 length: 11 amino acids. Trimming removed 2 bases from V and 10 bases from J, with 3 bases in between. CDR3 nucleotide sequence: TGTGCCAGCAGTTACCCATCACCCCTCCACTTT. Its protein is CASSYPSPLHF.

The chain recombines TRBV19 with TRBJ2-7; D ambiguous. Per the germline V gene, CDR1 is LNHDA and CDR2 is SQIVND (reference sequence). Trimming left V 3 bases short and J 2 bases short, with 8 bases between. The CDR3 consists of 13 residues. CDR3 in DNA: TGTGCCAGTAGTATCACAGTTACCTACGAGCAGTACTTC. As protein: CASSITVTYEQYF.

The chain is built from TRBV5-6 and TRBJ1-2, with D possibly matching TRBD1 (6 bases). The CDR3 totals 13 residues. Germline V gene sequence: CDR1 SGHDT, CDR2 YYEEEE. The V and J ends lost 6 bases and 5 bases respectively, with 14 bases between them. CDR3 sequence (DNA): TGTGCCAGCACCCCACAGGGTCGTTATGGCTACACCTTC. This gives the protein CASTPQGRYGYTF.

The V and J genes are TRBV11-2 and TRBJ1-2; 12 bases match TRBD1. The length of the CDR3 is 15 residues. J lost 5 bases, V lost 5 bases, and 6 bases had no gene match. CDR1 is SGHAT and CDR2 is FQNNGV in the germline V gene. The CDR3 bases are TGTGCCAGCAGCCCAGGGACAGGGGGCCGGTATGGCTACACCTTC. It yields the protein CASSPGTGGRYGYTF.

This chain uses TRBV5-1 with TRBJ2-2; no clear D. The CDR3 has 15 residues. V was pared by 4 bases and J by 3 bases, with 13 bases between. The germline V gene has CDR1 SGHRS and CDR2 YFSETQ. The CDR3 DNA follows: TGCGCCAGCAGCAGAAACACCCAAGACACCGGGGAGCTGTTTTTT. It is translated as CASSRNTQDTGELFF.

This clone appeared a few times. The gene calls are TRBV4-1 and TRBJ1-1; D possibly corresponds to TRBD1 (6 bases). Germline assignment: CDR1 MGHRA and CDR2 YSYEKL. The V end lost 2 bases, the J end lost 7 bases, and 14 bases lay between the germline ends. The CDR3 totals 14 residues. The DNA of the CDR3 is TGCGCCAGCAGCCAACCCCTCAGGACAGATGAAGCTTTCTTT. Its translation is CASSQPLRTDEAFF.

V and J are TRBV5-1 and TRBJ1-6; 11 positions agree with TRBD1. V shed 4 bases, J shed 7 bases, and the junction held 10 bases outside the gene matches. The CDR3 has 17 residues. Per germline, CDR1 SGHRS and CDR2 YFSETQ. The CDR3: CASSARDRGRENSPLHF. CDR3 DNA sequence: TGCGCCAGCAGCGCACGGGACAGGGGGAGGGAAAATTCACCCCTCCACTTT.

The rearrangement joins TRBV11-2 to TRBJ2-5; 7 bases fit TRBD1. The CDR3 has 16 amino acids. Germline loops: CDR1 SGHAT, CDR2 FQNNGV. J was trimmed by 1 base and V by 5 bases; bases with no gene match: 10. The CDR3 nucleotides are TGTGCCAGCAGCGAGGGACAGAACGTCGTCCAAGAGACCCAGTACTTC. It translates to CASSEGQNVVQETQYF.

CDR3 bases: TGTGCCAGCAGCCTCGACAGGGGAGGCTACGAGCAGTACTTC. Amino acids: CASSLDRGGYEQYF. The V gene is TRBV5-4, the J gene TRBJ2-7; 8 positions agree with TRBD1. The germline gives CDR1 SGHNT, CDR2 YYREEE (reference sequence). This CDR3 contains 14 residues. J gave up 3 bases and V 4 bases, and 6 bases lay outside the gene matches.

V usage is TRBV7-2 and J usage is TRBJ2-3, with D possibly TRBD2 on 5 matching bases. The CDR3 runs 14 residues. V dropped 1 base and J dropped 0 bases, with 5 bases sitting between them. Germline lookup yields CDR1 SGHTA and CDR2 FQGNSA. The CDR3 is CASSLGRSTDTQYF. For the CDR3, the DNA is TGTGCCAGCAGCTTAGGGAGGAGCACAGATACGCAGTATTTT.

This chain connects TRBV12-5 to TRBJ1-2; D is unclear. Germline loops: CDR1 LGHNT, CDR2 FRNRAP. Between the trimmed V and J ends, which lost 3 bases and 5 bases, there was a span of 16 bases. The CDR3 length is 15 residues. Here the CDR3 DNA reads TGTGCTAGTGGTTTCTTATTCTGCGTGATGTATGGCTACACCTTC. Its translation is CASGFLFCVMYGYTF. The full variable domain, its missing parts supplied by reference TRBV12-5 and TRBJ1-2, is DARVTQTPRHKVTEMGQEVTMRCQPILGHNTVFWYRQTMMQGLELLAYFRNRAPLDDSGMPKDRFSAEMPDATLATLKIQPSEPRDSAVYFCASGFLFCVMYGYTFGSGTRLTVV.

J is TRBJ1-1 and V is TRBV5-1, with D unresolved. CDR3 size: 16 residues. V lost 4 bases and J 0 bases, leaving 16 bases between the germline ends. Germline CDR1 SGHRS, CDR2 YFSETQ. The CDR3 region has the DNA TGCGCCAGCAGCCCGACCGTTTCAACAGTGAACACTGAAGCTTTCTTT. It is translated as CASSPTVSTVNTEAFF.

The rearrangement joins TRBV9 to TRBJ2-3; D not certain. Trimming took off 4 bases at V and 8 bases at J, with 14 bases between the two ends. Germline CDR1 reads SGDLS; CDR2 reads YYNGEE. The CDR3 has 13 amino acids. This CDR3 is CASSPVVPGTQYF. The CDR3 DNA follows: TGTGCCAGCAGCCCCGTGGTGCCAGGTACGCAGTATTTT.

This rearrangement joins TRBV19 to TRBJ1-4; 7 nucleotides agree with TRBD1. CDR1 is LNHDA, CDR2 SQIVND, per germline (reference sequence). With V trimmed by 5 bases and J by 5 bases, 8 bases remained unmatched. CDR3 length equals 15 residues. The CDR3 reads CASSHNRGDNEKLFF. The DNA of the CDR3 is TGTGCCAGTAGTCACAACAGGGGTGACAATGAAAAACTGTTTTTT. The full variable domain, rest sourced from reference TRBV19 and TRBJ1-4, is DGGITQSPKYLFRKEGQNVTLSCEQNLNHDAMYWYRQDPGQGLRLIYYSQIVNDFQKGDIAEGYSVSREKKESFPLTVTSAQKNPTAFYLCASSHNRGDNEKLFFGSGTQLSVL.

This clone was seen a single time. The chain employs TRBV10-3 and TRBJ2-3; 15 bases are shared with TRBD2. The CDR3 is 17 amino acids. Germline CDR1 is ENHRY and CDR2 is SYGVKD. The junction had 5 bases not matched to a gene; V was cut back by 7 bases and J by 0 bases. The CDR3 coding sequence is TGTGCCATCACTTCCGGGACTAGCGGGGGGAGCACAGATACGCAGTATTTT. It encodes CAITSGTSGGSTDTQYF.

The rearrangement uses TRBV6-5 and TRBJ1-6; 8 bases agree with TRBD1. The germline gives CDR1 MNHEY, CDR2 SVGAGI. V was pared by 5 bases and J by 13 bases, with 10 bases of the junction left unmatched. This CDR3 is built from 14 residues. The CDR3 bases are TGTGCCAGCAGTCCCGGACAGGGCTCATCGCCCCTCCACTTT. Protein sequence: CASSPGQGSSPLHF.

The J gene is TRBJ2-1, the V gene TRBV20-1, with D perhaps TRBD2 (5 bases). This CDR3 is 11 amino acids long. Trimming removed 3 bases from V and 7 bases from J, with 7 bases in between. The V gene's germline CDR1 is DFQATT and CDR2 SNEGSKA (reference sequence). CDR3 region: CSASSVNEQFF. The CDR3 coding sequence is TGCAGTGCTAGTAGCGTGAATGAGCAGTTCTTC.

This clone was counted a single time. The chain recombines TRBV6-5 with TRBJ1-1; 9 bases are shared with TRBD1. Germline CDR1 and CDR2: MNHEY and SVGAGI. This CDR3 spans 13 amino acids. V shed 7 bases, J shed 7 bases, and the junction held 7 bases outside the gene matches. This chain's CDR3 is CASTLDRGSEAFF. The CDR3 region has the DNA TGTGCCAGCACCTTGGACAGGGGCAGTGAAGCTTTCTTT.

This chain connects TRBV11-3 to TRBJ2-2; D is undetermined. The CDR3 is made up of 12 amino acids. Germline V gives CDR1 SGHNT, CDR2 YENEEA. V lost 5 bases and J 6 bases, leaving 7 bases between the germline ends. In DNA, the CDR3 is TGTGCCAGCAGCGTAGGAGCCGGGGAGCTGTTTTTT. The encoded protein is CASSVGAGELFF.

This clone showed up just a few times. V and J are TRBV6-1 and TRBJ1-5; no firm D call. Trimming pared 0 bases from V and 7 bases from J, leaving 13 bases between. CDR3 length: 15 amino acids. Germline V lookup: CDR1 MNHNS, CDR2 SASEGT. Here the CDR3 reads CASSEAGGPYQPQHF. In DNA, the CDR3 is TGTGCCAGCAGTGAAGCGGGAGGGCCGTACCAGCCCCAGCATTTT.

The rearrangement links TRBV7-9 to TRBJ1-2, with D uncertain. V dropped 5 bases and J dropped 4 bases, with 8 bases sitting between them. Germline CDR1 and CDR2: SEHNR and FQNEAQ (reference sequence). This CDR3 has 12 residues. CDR3 DNA sequence: TGTGCCAGCAGCCCCGGTCCCTATGGCTACACCTTC. Encoded protein: CASSPGPYGYTF.

The chain couples TRBV5-1 to TRBJ1-1; 9 positions agree with TRBD1. V lost 4 bases and J lost 5; bases outside the gene matches: 9. CDR3 length: 15 residues. The V gene's germline CDR1 is SGHRS and CDR2 YFSETQ. CDR3 residues: CASSTRQGVGTEAFF. In nucleotides, the CDR3 is TGCGCCAGCAGCACAAGACAGGGGGTTGGTACTGAAGCTTTCTTT.